This T cell receptor beta chain was recorded in a study of blood T cells in healthy people across ages. Study at large: Using template switching, researchers captured about one barcoded beta molecule for each two T cells.

Trimming removed 6 bases from V and 8 bases from J; junction bases left unmatched: 8. The germline CDR1 and CDR2 sequences are MNHEY and SMNVEV (reference sequence). The CDR3 spans 14 residues. A J-beta primer mix and a sample-barcoded 5' primer were used in a second PCR of roughly 7 to 12 cycles. One entry per CDR3 protein, called by TCRdb with MiXCR from the 5' RACE reads. The sample holds 890,000 or so distinct CDR3 sequences, around 62% seen once. As regards this clonotype: Its cognate antigen is unknown.

Study outcomes and limitations: Unknown CMV status may confound age-related changes in expanded clones. Diversity estimated from one million T cells was considered an underestimate.

This chain connects TRBV27 to TRBJ1-4; 8 positions match TRBD1. The TCR sequence derives from a man aged 30-40 years in good health. The sample consisted of blood. The DNA of the CDR3 is TGTGCCAGCAGGGACAGGGCAGGGGAAGAAAAACTGTTTTTT. It specifies CASRDRAGEEKLFF.